These 9 T cell receptor beta chains originate from one sample sequenced in a study of breast tumors, draining lymph nodes, adjacent tissues. TCRdb called the multiplex PCR reads again in MiXCR, with one record for every CDR3 protein. The sample includes roughly 220,000 distinct CDR3 sequences, 34% of them seen just once. The lymph nodes were axillary draining lymph nodes from breast cancer patients. Material for sequencing was axillary lymph node tissue. The receptor source for this set is a female donor with breast cancer. Some clones in this sample may be carry-over from other donors' samples.

This clonotype was found many times. The chain has TRBV4-1 and TRBJ1-5; TRBD1 aligns across 7 bases. V lost 0 bases to trimming and J lost 5 bases; unmatched junction nucleotides: 7. CDR1 and CDR2 (germline): MGHRA, YSYEKL. This CDR3 comprises 16 residues. The CDR3 loop is CASSQEAGQTYQPQHF. The CDR3 DNA follows: TGCGCCAGCAGCCAAGAGGCGGGACAGACCTATCAGCCCCAGCATTTT.

The rearrangement uses TRBV9 and TRBJ1-3, with TRBD1 as a possible D gene (5 bases). Trimming stripped 1 base from V and 0 bases from J, with 14 bases between. The CDR3 has 17 amino acids. Germline assignment: CDR1 SGDLS and CDR2 YYNGEE. The CDR3 DNA follows: TGTGCCAGCAGCGTAACAGCTAGCGGGGGCTCTGGAAACACCATATATTTT. This codes for CASSVTASGGSGNTIYF.

The genes are TRBV5-4 and TRBJ1-1, with D hard to call. The V and J ends lost 5 bases and 1 base respectively, with 9 bases between them. The germline CDR1 and CDR2 sequences are SGHNT and YYREEE (reference sequence). CDR3 size: 13 residues. Written as DNA, the CDR3 is TGTGCCAGCAGTTACGACAAGAACACTGAAGCTTTCTTT. This sequence encodes CASSYDKNTEAFF. Combining the CDR3 with reference TRBV5-4 and TRBJ1-1 gives the whole variable domain ETGVTQSPTHLIKTRGQQVTLRCSSQSGHNTVSWYQQALGQGPQFIFQYYREEENGRGNFPPRFSGLQFPNYSSELNVNALELDDSALYLCASSYDKNTEAFFGQGTRLTVV.

Remarks on this clonotype: A read error may be the cause here, since a much bigger clone is one base away. The chain combines TRBV7-8 with TRBJ2-7; 8 nucleotides agree with TRBD1. V was clipped by 8 bases and J by 7 bases; unmatched bases: 19. The CDR3 contains 16 residues. From germline, CDR1 is SGHVS and CDR2 FQNEAQ. CDR3 sequence reads: CASLLWDRLSVNEQYF. As DNA, the CDR3 is TGTGCCAGCCTCTTGTGGGACAGGTTATCGGTCAATGAGCAGTACTTC.

The rearrangement links TRBV24-1 to TRBJ2-3, with 8 bases aligning to TRBD1. The CDR3 is made up of 14 amino acids. Per germline, CDR1 KGHDR and CDR2 SFDVKD. V was pared by 12 bases and J by 1 base, with 8 bases of the junction left unmatched. The CDR3 region is CAAVRGQGTDTQYF. The CDR3 region has the DNA TGTGCCGCCGTCCGGGGACAGGGCACAGATACGCAGTATTTT.

J is TRBJ1-5 and V is TRBV7-9; possibly TRBD1 for D (6 bases). The germline V gene encodes CDR1 SEHNR and CDR2 FQNEAQ (reference sequence). Deletions cut 3 bases from V and 2 bases from J, with 11 bases between. This CDR3 has 15 residues. CDR3 DNA: TGTGCCAGCAGCTTTTTGTCAGGGGGCAATCAGCCCCAGCATTTT. This sequence encodes CASSFLSGGNQPQHF.

This clonotype has ten or more counts. V usage is TRBV9 and J usage is TRBJ1-2; 7 bases agree with TRBD1. The germline CDR1 and CDR2 sequences are SGDLS and YYNGEE. This CDR3 has 15 amino acids. Trimming at V came to 4 bases and at J to 7 bases, leaving 13 bases not matched to a gene. CDR3 nucleotides: TGTGCCAGCAGCCCCGAGGGAGACAGGGCCTTTGGCTACACCTTC. Its protein is CASSPEGDRAFGYTF.

This clonotype was picked up a small number of times. CDR3 nucleotide sequence: TGTGCCAGCAGTGAAGCGGGACCTAGCGGGAGTTCCTACAATGAGCAGTTCTTC. Translating it yields CASSEAGPSGSSYNEQFF. The chain recombines TRBV6-1 with TRBJ2-1; TRBD2 matches 10 bases. Germline V gene sequence: CDR1 MNHNS, CDR2 SASEGT. V was pared by 0 bases and J by 1 base, with 6 bases of the junction left unmatched. The CDR3 is 18 residues long.

About this clonotype itself: A much larger clone differs from this one at a single base, so this may be a read error. The gene calls are TRBV5-6 and TRBJ2-3; D possibly corresponds to TRBD2 (5 bases). Trimming pared 1 base from V and 2 bases from J, leaving 14 bases between. Per germline, CDR1 SGHDT and CDR2 YYEEEE. This CDR3 is built from 16 residues. The CDR3 region is CASSLRAAVFTDTQYF. The DNA of the CDR3 is TGTGCCAGCAGCTTGAGGGCAGCGGTTTTCACAGATACGCAGTATTTT.